This T cell receptor (beta chain) comes out of a study of vaccination effects on CD4 cells after COVID-19. As for the study in general: Two-dose vaccination with either BNT162b2 or mRNA-1273 was given to the participants. Study results and limitations: Common cold coronaviruses were cross-recognized by only 1 of 255 vaccine-induced clones in healthy vaccinees.

V lost 6 bases, J lost 0 bases, and 12 bases lay in between. Germline-derived CDR1 and CDR2 are SNHLY and FYNNEI. The CDR3 contains 14 residues. Antigen-specific CD4+ T cells expanded by the ViraFEST assay with viral peptide pools were then sequenced. Having been cultured for 10 days, the cells underwent CD4+ T cell isolation. Nucleocapsid antibody tests were negative, and the vaccine recipients had no prior SARS-CoV-2 infection. Wells containing approximately 2 million PBMC each were cultured with around 9.1 IU/ml IL-2 and about 9.6 ug/ml peptides. A half-volume exchange with IL-2 medium occurred on days 3 and 7. Turning to this clone: As yet, its antigen is unknown.

The method was immunoSEQ multiplex PCR; TCRdb's version includes in-frame clones alone and lacks a portion of them. This sample yields roughly 25,000 clones, of which around 73% are seen a single time; 5% belongs to the top ten. The material was CD4+ T cells from PBMCs cultured with SARS-CoV-2 spike peptides, obtained before COVID-19 vaccination. This receptor was obtained from a human donor who received a COVID-19 vaccine. V and J are TRBV2 and TRBJ2-7; D is unclear. The CDR3 nucleotides read TGTGCCAGCAGGGGCCCGTCGGGCTCCTACGAGCAGTACTTC. Amino acids: CASRGPSGSYEQYF.